These T cell receptor beta chains were read from a single sample in a study of shared clonotypes between healthy human individuals. Profiled with immunoSEQ multiplex PCR; TCRdb holds only in-frame clones, not every one. Among about 2.2 million clones, around 93% were seen once, and the ten largest hold under 2%. Sequenced sample: naive CD8+ T cells from PBMCs. Every receptor here comes from a man aged 18 to 30 in good health. Some clones in this sample may be carry-over from other donors' samples. CDR3s include the opening cysteine and the closing phenylalanine or tryptophan. D genes are given only for firm matches. Only some rows state a clone size, as once, few, many or a class for expanded clones.

-	-	TRBJ1-1	TRBV7-9	TGTGCCAGCAGCCGAGCACTGAACACTGAAGCTTTCTTT	CASSRALNTEAFF
-	-	TRBJ2-3	TRBV27	TGTGCCAGCAGTCTATCTCGCACAGATACGCAGTATTTT	CASSLSRTDTQYF
-	TRBD2	TRBJ2-1	TRBV4-3	TGCGCCAGCAGCCAGTTACGACTAGCCCCCCATGAGCAGTTCTTC	CASSQLRLAPHEQFF
-	-	TRBJ2-3	TRBV7-9	TGTGCCAGCAGCTTATCGGCCGGAACCTCCGATACGCAGTATTTT	CASSLSAGTSDTQYF
once	TRBD1	TRBJ1-1	TRBV2	TGTGCCAGCAGTGAAAAAAGGACAGGGAGCTACGTGAACACTGAAGCTTTCTTT	CASSEKRTGSYVNTEAFF
once	TRBD1	TRBJ2-7	TRBV9	TGTGCCAGCAGCGTCGGACAGGGATTTTACGAGCAGTACTTC	CASSVGQGFYEQYF
-	TRBD1	TRBJ1-2	TRBV29-1	TGCAGCGTCCCTGAGGGGGCATACTATGGCTACACCTTC	CSVPEGAYYGYTF
-	-	TRBJ2-3	TRBV5-6	TGTGCCAGCAGCGCCCCCCTGGGGGACACAGATACGCAGTATTTT	CASSAPLGDTDTQYF
-	TRBD2	TRBJ2-1	TRBV14	TGTGCCAGCAGCCAAGGGTCCGGCGGAGCGGGATACAATGAGCAGTTCTTC	CASSQGSGGAGYNEQFF
-	-	TRBJ1-1	TRBV29-1	TGCAGCGCCGGGACGGCCGGCACTGAAGCTTTCTTT	CSAGTAGTEAFF
-	-	TRBJ2-7	TRBV11-3	TGTGCCACCCCTCAGAAGGACTCGGAGGGCTACGAGCAGTACTTC	CATPQKDSEGYEQYF
-	-	TRBJ2-7	TRBV27	TGTGCCAGCAGTTCTGTGGAAGCCTACGAGCAGTACTTC	CASSSVEAYEQYF
-	-	TRBJ2-5	TRBV4-2	TGTGCCAGCAGCCCTATGGGGGGAGAGACCCAGTACTTC	CASSPMGGETQYF
-	-	TRBJ1-5	TRBV7-9	TGTGCCAGCAGCTCCGGGATAATCGAGCCCCAGCATTTT	CASSSGIIEPQHF
-	-	TRBJ2-1	TRBV5-4	TGTGCCAGCAGCCCCTACCGGGAGTCATACAATGAGCAGTTCTTC	CASSPYRESYNEQFF
-	-	TRBJ1-2	TRBV5-1	TGCGCCAGCAGCTCGGCGGGGCAGGGCCACACCTTC	CASSSAGQGHTF
-	TRBD2	TRBJ2-1	TRBV7-3	TGTGCCAGCAGCTTAGCGGGAGCGGGAGGGCTCGGTGAGCAGTTCTTC	CASSLAGAGGLGEQFF
once	-	TRBJ1-2	TRBV11-3	TGTGCCAGCAGCTCGGGACGCCGCTATGGCTACACCTTC	CASSSGRRYGYTF
once	-	TRBJ2-7	TRBV7-9	TGTGCCAGCATCCCAACCCTAGGGGACGCCTACGAGCAGTACTTC	CASIPTLGDAYEQYF
-	-	TRBJ2-1	TRBV28	TGTGCCAGCAGTTTTACGGGCAATGAGCAGTTCTTC	CASSFTGNEQFF
-	TRBD2	TRBJ2-7	TRBV30	TGTGCCTGTGACAAGGGGACTAGCCCCTACGAGCAGTACTTC	CACDKGTSPYEQYF
few	-	TRBJ1-1	TRBV7-3	TGTGCCAGCAGCTTAATGGGGGGAACTGAAGCTTTCTTT	CASSLMGGTEAFF
-	-	TRBJ2-7	TRBV7-8	TGTGCCAGCAGCGGAATCAACCTCGAAGGCGAGCAGTACTTC	CASSGINLEGEQYF
-	-	TRBJ1-4	TRBV15	TGTGCCACCAGCAGGTCCTGGGGGGGTGAAAAACTGTTTTTT	CATSRSWGGEKLFF
-	TRBD1	TRBJ2-7	TRBV27	TGTGCCAGCAGTTTAGGGACAGTTGCGTCCTACGAGCAGTACTTC	CASSLGTVASYEQYF
once	-	TRBJ2-7	TRBV7-2	TGTGCCAGCAGCTTAATAACTGCGTACGAGCAGTACTTC	CASSLITAYEQYF
-	TRBD2	TRBJ2-4	TRBV5-1	TGCGCCAGCAGCCCCAACGCGGGAGTAGCCAAAAACATTCAGTACTTC	CASSPNAGVAKNIQYF
-	TRBD1	TRBJ2-1	TRBV9	TGTGCCAGCAGCGCGCGGACAGGGGCCTACAATGAGCAGTTCTTC	CASSARTGAYNEQFF
-	-	TRBJ2-7	TRBV5-5	TGTGCCAGCAGCCCCAGGGAGACAGCAGGATTTGGCTCCTACGAGCAGTACTTC	CASSPRETAGFGSYEQYF
-	-	TRBJ1-2	TRBV19	TGTGCCAGTAGTTCCCGGGCCTTATATGGCTACACCTTC	CASSSRALYGYTF
-	-	TRBJ2-7	TRBV21-1	TGTGCCAGCAGCAAGGAGGGACCCCGGCCCTACGAGCAGTACTTC	CASSKEGPRPYEQYF
-	TRBD1	TRBJ2-7	TRBV19	TGTGCCAGTATCTCAGGACAGGGCAACGAGCAGTACTTC	CASISGQGNEQYF
-	-	TRBJ1-2	TRBV7-2	TGTGCCAGCAGCTTTTCGGGGGCCCACAGCAACTATGGCTACACCTTC	CASSFSGAHSNYGYTF
-	-	TRBJ2-1	TRBV6-5	TGTGCCAGCAGTTACTCGGGCTCCTACAATGAGCAGTTCTTC	CASSYSGSYNEQFF
-	-	TRBJ1-6	TRBV4-1	TGCGCCAGCAGCCAAGTGGTGGGGGGTCGGAATTCACCCCTCCACTTT	CASSQVVGGRNSPLHF
-	TRBD2	TRBJ2-5	TRBV9	TGTGCCAGCAGCCCCCGACTAGCGGGGAGTCAAGAGACCCAGTACTTC	CASSPRLAGSQETQYF
-	TRBD2	TRBJ2-1	TRBV27	TGTGCCAGCAGTCCCCTAGCGGGAGATACCTATGAGCAGTTCTTC	CASSPLAGDTYEQFF
-	-	TRBJ2-1	TRBV29-1	TGCAGCGTTGAAGGGAGGGGCTCCTACAATGAGCAGTTCTTC	CSVEGRGSYNEQFF
-	-	TRBJ2-2	TRBV10-3	TGTGCCATCAGTGAGAACCCCACCACCGGGGAGCTGTTTTTT	CAISENPTTGELFF
-	-	TRBJ2-1	TRBV7-9	TGTGCCAGCAGCTTAGGTCCCCAGCACATTAGCTCCTACAATGAGCAGTTCTTC	CASSLGPQHISSYNEQFF
-	-	TRBJ1-6	TRBV19	TGTGCCTCTGCCCACACCCAATCCACGACTTTGGCCAATCCACGACTTTGGTCACCCCTCCACTTT	CASAHTQSTTLANPRLWSPLHF
-	-	TRBJ2-3	TRBV6-5	TGTGCCAGCAGTAACACCCTAGGGAGCACAGATACGCAGTATTTT	CASSNTLGSTDTQYF
-	TRBD2	TRBJ2-1	TRBV7-9	TGTGCCAGCAGCGCTACTAGCGGGAGGGCCAGGGTGGAGCAGTTCTTC	CASSATSGRARVEQFF
-	-	TRBJ2-5	TRBV15	TGTGCCACCAGCAAGAGGGGGATAGAGACCCAGTACTTC	CATSKRGIETQYF
-	-	TRBJ2-7	TRBV4-1	TGCGCCAGCAGCCAGAGGGCCGCCTACGAGCAGTACTTC	CASSQRAAYEQYF
-	-	TRBJ2-5	TRBV6-5	TGTGCCAGCAGTTACTCGTGGAACACCGAAGAGACCCAGTACTTC	CASSYSWNTEETQYF
-	-	TRBJ1-2	TRBV27	TGTGCCAGCAGTGCGCGGGACACAAACTATGGCTACACCTTC	CASSARDTNYGYTF
-	-	TRBJ2-6	TRBV7-3	TGTGCCAGCAGCCCCTCCGGTTGGGGGGCCAACGTCCTGACTTTC	CASSPSGWGANVLTF
-	-	TRBJ2-7	TRBV9	TGTGCCAGCAGCGGTACCGGGACGGAATCCTACGAGCAGTACTTC	CASSGTGTESYEQYF
-	-	TRBJ2-7	TRBV4-3	TGCGCCAGCAGCCAAGATGGGGGGGCCAATAACGAGCAGTACTTC	CASSQDGGANNEQYF
-	-	TRBJ2-7	TRBV28	TGTGCCAGCAGTTTGCTAGGTTATGCTTACGAGCAGTACTTC	CASSLLGYAYEQYF
few	-	TRBJ2-1	TRBV27	TGTGCCAGCAGTGCCGCCAATGAGCAGTTCTTC	CASSAANEQFF
-	-	TRBJ1-4	TRBV7-9	TGTGCCAGCAGCTCCGGATTTGGGGGGGCCGCAACTAATGAAAAACTGTTTTTT	CASSSGFGGAATNEKLFF
-	TRBD1	TRBJ1-2	TRBV15	TGTGCCACCAGCAGAGGGGGACAGAACTATGGCTACACCTTC	CATSRGGQNYGYTF